Sequencing of this T cell receptor beta chain was carried out in a study of cytomegalovirus exposure and HLA in healthy donors. Both 60 Vbeta primers and 13 Jbeta primers went into the PCR. Clones were sequenced by immunoSEQ multiplex PCR, and TCRdb holds only the in-frame ones, with some missing. Among under 200,000 clones, more than 70% were seen once, and the ten largest hold over 4%. The CDR3 extends over 13 amino acids. Deletions cut 4 bases from V and 4 bases from J, with 8 bases between. CDR1 is MGHRA, CDR2 YSYEKL, per germline. Comments on this clone: No antigen is known for it.

Notes on the study in general: Information on immune exposure was restricted to one variable (CMV serostatus). With later analysis, a missense DCLRE1C variant became linked to TCR beta V- and J-gene trimming.

The receptor comes from a male donor in good health and CMV-seronegative. The chain combines TRBV4-1 with TRBJ2-1; D not resolved. The source material was PBMCs. The CDR3 loop is CASSPTGYNEQFF. Here the CDR3 DNA reads TGCGCCAGCAGCCCGACTGGGTACAATGAGCAGTTCTTC.